A selection of T cell receptor beta chains follows, all from one sample in a study of blood T cells in healthy people across ages. TCRdb re-called the 5' RACE reads through MiXCR, storing one row per CDR3 protein. This table holds around 1,500,000 distinct CDR3 sequences, 40% to 50% found once. The material sequenced was blood. Receptor source: a woman between 18 and 29 years old in good health. Both conserved end residues are part of each CDR3. The order of the fields is J gene, clone size, D gene, V gene, CDR3 DNA, CDR3 protein. A D gene is named only where the DNA matches it firmly. Not every row has a clone size; where given, it reads once, few, many or a size class.

TRBJ1-5,NA,TRBD1,TRBV7-2,TGTGCCAGCAGCGGAACAGGGGGCGGTCAGCCCCAGCATTTT,CASSGTGGGQPQHF
TRBJ1-5,NA,NA,TRBV21-1,TGTGCCAGCAGCAAAGAGTTTGGGGCCCGAGGTGGAAATCAGCCCCAGCATTTT,CASSKEFGARGGNQPQHF
TRBJ2-4,NA,TRBD1,TRBV28,TGTGCCAGCACCCGTCCGGGACAGATAGCCAAAAACATTCAGTACTTC,CASTRPGQIAKNIQYF
TRBJ2-5,NA,TRBD2,TRBV4-1,TGCGCCAGCAGCCAAGAGTTTACGCGGGAGATCCAAGAGACCCAGTACTTC,CASSQEFTREIQETQYF
TRBJ2-1,few,TRBD2,TRBV2,TGTGCCAGCAGTTTGGGACTAGCGGGGGGGCGACAGTTCTTC,CASSLGLAGGRQFF
TRBJ2-1,NA,NA,TRBV3-1,TGTGCCAGCAGCCTCTCGGGTGGGAGCTGGGATGAGCAGTTCTTC,CASSLSGGSWDEQFF
TRBJ2-7,NA,TRBD1,TRBV12-3/TRBV12-4,TGTGCCAGCAGTGTTAACAGGGGGCGCGAGCAGTACTTC,CASSVNRGREQYF
TRBJ1-2,NA,TRBD1,TRBV2,TGTGCCAGCAGTGAAGGGAGGGGGCGCCTCGCCGGTAACTATGGCTACACCTTC,CASSEGRGRLAGNYGYTF
TRBJ1-5,once,NA,TRBV27,TGTGCCAGCAGTGCTACCTTCAATCAGCCCCAGCATTTT,CASSATFNQPQHF
TRBJ1-1,NA,NA,TRBV20-1,TGCAGTGCCAGGGCCCACACTGAAGCTTTCTTT,CSARAHTEAFF
TRBJ2-1,NA,NA,TRBV4-1,TGCGCCAGCAGCCAAGAACCTAACAACAATGAGCAGTTCTTC,CASSQEPNNNEQFF
TRBJ1-1,few,NA,TRBV15,TGTGCCACCAGCAGAAAGGGGGTCCTGGACACTGAAGCTTTCTTT,CATSRKGVLDTEAFF
TRBJ2-7,NA,NA,TRBV3-1,TGTGCCAGCAGGAGCTCGGGGGGCGATCTTCCCTACGAGCAGTACTTC,CASRSSGGDLPYEQYF
TRBJ2-7,NA,TRBD2,TRBV20-1,TGCAGTGGCGGGACTAGCGGGAGGAGCTCCTACGAGCAGTACTTC,CSGGTSGRSSYEQYF
TRBJ2-3,NA,NA,TRBV4-2,TGTGCCAGCAAGGGAGGGGGCGGGGATACGCAGTATTTT,CASKGGGGDTQYF
TRBJ2-1,NA,NA,TRBV20-1,TGCAGTGCTAGAGATCCACTAGGACTATGGAGGACCAATGAGCAGTTCTTC,CSARDPLGLWRTNEQFF
TRBJ2-1,NA,NA,TRBV15,TGTGCCACCAGCAGTGCGGGGCTACAGGGGTTATTGAATGAGCAGTTCTTC,CATSSAGLQGLLNEQFF
TRBJ1-4,once,NA,TRBV6-5,TGTGCCAGCAGTGACTCAGAAGGGGTTGAAAAACTGTTTTTT,CASSDSEGVEKLFF
TRBJ2-4,NA,NA,TRBV5-6,TGTGCCAGCAGCTTGTTCAAAAACATTCAGTACTTC,CASSLFKNIQYF
TRBJ2-1,few,TRBD2,TRBV7-8,TGTGCCAGCAGCTTCCCAGCGGGAGGGTGGGAGCAGTTCTTC,CASSFPAGGWEQFF
TRBJ2-3,NA,TRBD2,TRBV28,TGTGCCAGCGCCGAGCGGGGGGAGAACACAGATACGCAGTATTTT,CASAERGENTDTQYF
TRBJ1-4,NA,NA,TRBV2,TGTGCCAGCGGGGGGGTGGAGGAAAAACTGTTTTTT,CASGGVEEKLFF
TRBJ2-1,NA,TRBD2,TRBV7-9,TGTGCCAGCAGCCGATCAGCGGGGCGGGCGGTGACCTACAATGAGCAGTTCTTC,CASSRSAGRAVTYNEQFF
TRBJ2-7,NA,NA,TRBV7-2,TGTGCCAGCAGCTTAGGAGCGGACTCCTACGAGCAGTACTTC,CASSLGADSYEQYF
TRBJ1-5,NA,NA,TRBV6-1,TGTGCCAGCAGTGAATTTGTGAGGGTTGGCAATCAGCCCCAGCATTTT,CASSEFVRVGNQPQHF
TRBJ2-1,many,TRBD2,TRBV11-1,TGTGCCAGCAGCCGCGGACTAGCGGACAATGAGCAGTTCTTC,CASSRGLADNEQFF
TRBJ1-1,NA,NA,TRBV18,TGTGCCAGCTCACTCACGGGGGGCGGATTGCGCACTGAAGCTTTCTTT,CASSLTGGGLRTEAFF
TRBJ1-1,NA,TRBD1,TRBV5-1,TGCGCCAGCAGCCTTTCCTGGACAGGGGGGTTAAACACTGAAGCTTTCTTT,CASSLSWTGGLNTEAFF
TRBJ2-3,few,NA,TRBV20-1,TGCAGTGCTCCTTCTGCTAAGGGGGACACGAGCACAGATACGCAGTATTTT,CSAPSAKGDTSTDTQYF
TRBJ2-7,NA,NA,TRBV5-4,TGTGCCAGCAGTCACCAGGTGGGGATCTCCTACGAGCAGTACTTC,CASSHQVGISYEQYF
TRBJ2-3,NA,TRBD2,TRBV20-1,TGCAGTGCTAGATCTGTCCTAGCGGGGGGCACAGATACGCAGTATTTT,CSARSVLAGGTDTQYF
TRBJ1-2,few,NA,TRBV29-1,TGCAGCGTTGAGGTCGTTCAGGGTGCCTATGGCTACACCTTC,CSVEVVQGAYGYTF
TRBJ1-3,NA,NA,TRBV10-3,TGTGCCATCAGTGAGTCGCCAGACTCTGGAAACACCATATATTTT,CAISESPDSGNTIYF
TRBJ1-2,NA,NA,TRBV5-1,TGCGCCAGCAGCTTGGCAGCGGGACCGACATCCAACTATGGCTACACCTTC,CASSLAAGPTSNYGYTF
TRBJ2-3,few,TRBD2,TRBV5-1,TGTGCCAGCAGCCAAGGGACTAGCGGGAACACAGATACGCAGTATTTT,CASSQGTSGNTDTQYF
TRBJ2-1,NA,TRBD2,TRBV11-2,TGTGCCAGCAATAGCGGGAGGATCAATGAGCAGTTCTTC,CASNSGRINEQFF
TRBJ2-1,many,TRBD1,TRBV20-1,TGCAGTGCTAGTCAGGGGGACCCCTCCTACAATGAGCAGTTCTTC,CSASQGDPSYNEQFF
TRBJ1-6,NA,NA,TRBV25-1,TGTGCCAGCAGCGAATCCCGGGACGGGAATTCACCCCTCCACTTT,CASSESRDGNSPLHF
TRBJ2-5,NA,TRBD1,TRBV4-1,TGCGCCAGCAGCCATTCGGGACAGGGGATTTCCTACAATGAGCAGTACTTC,CASSHSGQGISYNEQYF
TRBJ2-6,few,NA,TRBV20-1,TGCAGTGCTAGAGATGGGGCCAACGTCCTGACTTTC,CSARDGANVLTF
TRBJ2-7,NA,NA,TRBV20-1,TGCAGTGCTAGTGGCCTATCAAGTGCCACCTACGAGCAGTACTTC,CSASGLSSATYEQYF
TRBJ2-7,NA,TRBD2,TRBV5-5,TGTGCCAGCAGCTTGGCCGGTAGCGGGGCCGTCTACGAGCAGTACTTC,CASSLAGSGAVYEQYF